A selection of T cell receptor beta chains follows, all from one sample in a study of cytomegalovirus exposure and HLA in healthy donors. Method: immunoSEQ multiplex PCR; TCRdb's copy keeps in-frame clones and lacks some. The table records about 120,000 clones, about three quarters of them present only once. Sequenced material: PBMCs. These receptors were taken from a woman aged 40 to 49 in good health and CMV-seropositive. Both conserved end residues are part of each CDR3. The D gene is left open where the match is weak. Clone sizes are given selectively: once, few, many, or a class where the clone is expanded.

NA	NA	TRBV18	TRBJ2-5	TGTGCCAGCTCACCAAAGCGGGAGACCCAGTACTTC	CASSPKRETQYF
TRBD1	NA	TRBV7-2	TRBJ2-7	TGTGCCAGCATGGACAGGGTGGGCGAGCAGTACTTC	CASMDRVGEQYF
NA	NA	TRBV7-2	TRBJ1-4	TGTGCCAGCGGTGCAGGGCTGGGGGAAAAACTGTTTTTT	CASGAGLGEKLFF
NA	NA	TRBV11-2	TRBJ1-1	TGTGCCAGCAGCTTAGCAATCAGGCAAGGCACTGAAGCTTTCTTT	CASSLAIRQGTEAFF
NA	NA	TRBV7-9	TRBJ2-7	TGTGCCAGCTCCCAGGGCCCAGGCCGATCCTACGAGCAGTACTTC	CASSQGPGRSYEQYF
TRBD2	NA	TRBV6-6	TRBJ2-5	TGTGCCAGCAGTAGGACTAGCGGGAGTGAGACCCAGTACTTC	CASSRTSGSETQYF
NA	NA	TRBV2	TRBJ1-2	TGTGCCAGCAGTGAAGATCGGAGAGTTTTC	CASSEDRRVF
TRBD1	NA	TRBV7-3	TRBJ1-1	TGTGCCAGCAGCTTAACCCCCAGGGACAGGGGTGGTGAAGCTTTCTTT	CASSLTPRDRGGEAFF
NA	NA	TRBV2	TRBJ2-4	TGTGCCAGCAGCATACAGGGACGAGGGGCCAAAAACATTCAGTACTTC	CASSIQGRGAKNIQYF
NA	once	TRBV29-1	TRBJ1-1	TGCAGCGCCTCCAGGGAGAACACTGAAGCTTTCTTT	CSASRENTEAFF
TRBD2	NA	TRBV9	TRBJ2-6	TGTGCCAGCAGCGTAGGGCCTAGCGGGCGCTCTGGGGCCAACGTCCTGACTTTC	CASSVGPSGRSGANVLTF
NA	NA	TRBV7-2	TRBJ2-1	TGTGCCAGCAGCGCACCCGGGACATACAATGAGCAGTTCTTC	CASSAPGTYNEQFF
TRBD2	NA	TRBV29-1	TRBJ2-7	TGCAGCGCGACCGAAGGACTAGCGGGAGACGAGCAGTACTTC	CSATEGLAGDEQYF
TRBD1	NA	TRBV9	TRBJ2-5	TGTGCCAGCAGCGCCCCCCCAGGGGGCGGGGAGACCCAGTACTTC	CASSAPPGGGETQYF